This TCR beta chain was identified in a study of regulatory T cells in long-lasting Graves disease. Points from the study as a whole: Less diverse TCR repertoires were seen in persistent Graves' patients than in newly diagnosed ones.

Documented time point: newly diagnosed GD, antithyroid drugs for less than 3 months. PBMCs provided the RNA from which the TCR library was made. Germline assignment: CDR1 SGHRS and CDR2 YFSETQ. This CDR3 is built from 15 residues. V was pared by 5 bases and J by 2 bases, with 5 bases of the junction left unmatched. This clonotype showed up many times. Its antigen is currently unknown. Building the TCR beta libraries relied on iRepertoire HTBI primers, and CDR3 regions underwent Arm-PCR. TCRdb reprocessed the multiplex PCR reads with MiXCR, giving one entry per CDR3 protein. The top ten clones hold roughly a tenth of a sample with 450,000 to 600,000 distinct CDR3 sequences, approximately 12% of them seen once. These same records also appear under a second study, on T cells in Graves' hyperthyroidism and ophthalmopathy. As reported in that work: TCR CDR3 regions were first amplified by RT-PCR with HTBI primers.

The chain links TRBV5-1 to TRBJ2-7; the match to TRBD2 covers 12 bases. The specimen was peripheral blood mononuclear cells (PBMCs), collected at new diagnosis, from a patient treated with antithyroid drugs. The TCR comes from a man aged 30-40 years with Graves disease. The CDR3 protein is CASRPRLAGAYEQYF. Here the CDR3 DNA reads TGCGCCAGCAGACCTCGACTAGCGGGAGCCTACGAGCAGTACTTC.